The next 27 T cell receptor beta chains were all read from a single sample in a study of blood T cell repertoires in COVID-19. Sequenced by immunoSEQ multiplex PCR; TCRdb stores in-frame clones only, minus some. The repertoire includes under 200,000 clones, roughly 84% of them detected once, and about 14% sits in the top ten. Sequenced sample: peripheral blood. The receptors originated from a woman in her 70s with COVID-19, enrolled during active disease.

This chain uses TRBV28 with TRBJ1-4; a possible D gene is TRBD1 (5 bases). V lost 2 bases, J lost 5 bases, and 12 bases lay in between. CDR1 is MDHEN and CDR2 is SYDVKM in the germline V gene. The CDR3 spans 15 residues. CDR3 loop: CASSLDQGGNEKLFF. CDR3 bases: TGTGCCAGCAGTTTAGATCAGGGAGGGAATGAAAAACTGTTTTTT.

This clone was seen just once. This chain joins TRBV3-1 (or the pseudogene TRBV3-2) and TRBJ1-1; possibly TRBD1 for D (6 bases). CDR1 is LGHDT, CDR2 YNNKEL, per germline (reference sequence). Trimming took 5 bases from V and 0 from J, leaving 16 bases between them. The CDR3 is 16 amino acids. The chain's CDR3 is CASSLDGTRLNTEAFF. The CDR3 coding sequence is TGTGCCAGCAGCTTAGACGGGACAAGACTGAACACTGAAGCTTTCTTT.

The table lists this clone with a count of one. The chain employs TRBV5-1 and TRBJ2-5; maybe TRBD1 (5 bases). This CDR3 has 15 amino acids. Germline CDR1 and CDR2: SGHRS and YFSETQ. V was trimmed by 1 base and J by 5 bases, leaving 15 bases between them. The CDR3, as DNA: TGCGCCAGCAGCTTGACCGGGCAGCCAGGGGAGACCCAGTACTTC. Encoded protein: CASSLTGQPGETQYF. The full variable domain, completed using reference TRBV5-1 and TRBJ2-5, is KAGVTQTPRYLIKTRGQQVTLSCSPISGHRSVSWYQQTPGQGLQFLFEYFSETQRNKGNFPGRFSGRQFSNSRSEMNVSTLELGDSALYLCASSLTGQPGETQYFGPGTRLLVL.

V usage is TRBV3-1 (or the pseudogene TRBV3-2) and J usage is TRBJ1-1, with D possibly being TRBD1 (5 bases). Trimming left V 4 bases short and J 5 bases short, with 14 bases between. The germline V gene encodes CDR1 LGHDT and CDR2 YNNKEL (reference sequence). The CDR3 totals 14 residues. The CDR3 region has the DNA TGTGCCAGCAGCCTACCGGGGGGTGGGACTGAAGCTTTCTTT. Its translation is CASSLPGGGTEAFF.

The V and J genes are TRBV29-1 and TRBJ2-7; 11 bases match TRBD2. Germline V CDR1 and CDR2: SQVTM, ANQGSEA. After removal of 5 bases from V and 4 bases from J, the junction contained 7 bases not matched to a gene. The CDR3 contains 14 residues. This CDR3 is CSVPQTSGSYEQYF. Written as DNA, the CDR3 is TGCAGCGTTCCCCAAACTAGCGGGAGTTACGAGCAGTACTTC.

The chain is built from TRBV28 and TRBJ2-6; D not resolved. V shed 3 bases and J shed 3 bases, with 6 bases lying between them. The CDR3 covers 14 residues. Per the germline V gene, CDR1 is MDHEN and CDR2 is SYDVKM. In DNA form, the CDR3 reads TGTGCCAGCAGTTTGGCAGGTGGGGCCAACGTCCTGACTTTC. Residues: CASSLAGGANVLTF.

This clone is classed as medium-sized. This rearrangement joins TRBV5-1 to TRBJ2-7, with TRBD2 as a possible D gene (6 bases). The ends were cut back, 5 bases at V and 2 bases at J, with 17 bases in the middle. Germline CDR1 is SGHRS and CDR2 is YFSETQ. The CDR3 contains 15 residues. CDR3 DNA sequence: TGCGCCAGCAGGAGCGGGTCCTACACGACCTACGAGCAGTACTTC. Translation: CASRSGSYTTYEQYF.

The chain joins TRBV9 to TRBJ2-6; D is possibly TRBD1 (6 bases). Germline CDR1 reads SGDLS; CDR2 reads YYNGEE. The CDR3 has 18 residues. Trimming stripped 4 bases from V and 1 base from J, with 18 bases between. CDR3 protein: CASSTVGRGPSGANVLTF. The CDR3 DNA reads TGTGCCAGCAGCACTGTCGGCAGGGGTCCTTCTGGGGCCAACGTCCTGACTTTC.

This clone was seen only once. V gene TRBV7-2 combines with J gene TRBJ1-6, with 9 bases matching TRBD1. CDR3 size: 14 residues. The germline V gene encodes CDR1 SGHTA and CDR2 FQGNSA. V shed 5 bases, J shed 9 bases, and the junction held 5 bases outside the gene matches. The DNA of the CDR3 is TGTGCCAGCAGCCAGGGACAGGGCGGTTCACCCCTCCACTTT. This translates into CASSQGQGGSPLHF.

This clone was seen only once. The genes are TRBV16 and TRBJ1-2, with 11 nucleotides matching TRBD1. This CDR3 is 16 amino acids long. Germline trimming cut 2 bases from V and 7 bases from J; bases unmatched to any gene: 9. Germline V lookup: CDR1 KGHSY, CDR2 FQNENV. In DNA form, the CDR3 reads TGTGCCAGCAGCCAAAACTTGGACAGGGGGCTAGGTGGCTACACCTTC. Protein sequence: CASSQNLDRGLGGYTF.

The chain combines TRBV11-3 with TRBJ2-5; D not certain. This CDR3 is built from 12 residues. The germline V gene encodes CDR1 SGHNT and CDR2 YENEEA. Trimming shortened V by 5 bases and J by 0 bases, and 4 bases separated the two germline ends. CDR3 sequence reads: CASSAYQETQYF. CDR3 nucleotides: TGTGCCAGCAGCGCGTACCAAGAGACCCAGTACTTC.

The chain's CDR3 is CASSQDERGGIYQETQYF. The CDR3 coding sequence is TGCGCCAGCAGCCAAGATGAGCGGGGGGGAATCTATCAAGAGACCCAGTACTTC. The chain is built from TRBV4-1 and TRBJ2-5; 10 bases map to TRBD2. The CDR3 is 18 residues long. Germline V gene data show CDR1 as MGHRA and CDR2 as YSYEKL. V trimming: 0 bases; J trimming: 2 bases; junction bases outside the gene matches: 9.

This chain connects TRBV30 to TRBJ2-5; D is undetermined. The V end lost 0 bases, the J end lost 4 bases, and 3 bases lay between the germline ends. CDR1 and CDR2 (germline): GTSNPN, SVGIG (reference sequence). The CDR3 has 11 residues. CDR3 region: CAWSVLETQYF. CDR3 DNA: TGTGCCTGGAGTGTACTAGAGACCCAGTACTTC.

The V gene is TRBV21-1, the J gene TRBJ2-1; the DNA was not used to check the table's D call, TRBD1. TRBV21-1 is assigned pseudogene status. The CDR3 covers 18 residues. CDR3: CASSKVGGKRWNSDEQFF. CDR3 DNA: TGTGCCAGCAGCAAAGTAGGGGGTAAGAGATGGAATAGCGATGAGCAGTTCTTC.

The chain recombines TRBV28 with TRBJ2-1; no reliable D call. Deletions cut 5 bases from V and 4 bases from J, with 12 bases between. This CDR3 spans 14 amino acids. From germline, CDR1 is MDHEN and CDR2 SYDVKM. Here the CDR3 reads CASSRYGSYNEQFF. CDR3 DNA sequence: TGTGCCAGCAGTAGGTACGGGTCGTACAATGAGCAGTTCTTC.

The chain couples TRBV19 to TRBJ1-1; unclear D gene. CDR1 and CDR2 (germline): LNHDA, SQIVND (reference sequence). Trimming left V 3 bases short and J 5 bases short, with 13 bases between. There are 14 residues in the CDR3. Written as DNA, the CDR3 is TGTGCCAGTAGTATGGAGGGCTGGGGAACTGAAGCTTTCTTT. Protein sequence: CASSMEGWGTEAFF. Supplemented by reference TRBV19 and TRBJ1-1, the full variable domain reads DGGITQSPKYLFRKEGQNVTLSCEQNLNHDAMYWYRQDPGQGLRLIYYSQIVNDFQKGDIAEGYSVSREKKESFPLTVTSAQKNPTAFYLCASSMEGWGTEAFFGQGTRLTVV.

This chain uses TRBV5-4 with TRBJ2-6, with D tentatively TRBD1 (6 bases). V dropped 1 base and J dropped 17 bases, with 16 bases sitting between them. The CDR3 sequence is 13 residues long. CDR1 is SGHNT, CDR2 YYREEE, per germline (reference sequence). The CDR3 loop is CASSLLGARGLTF. CDR3 sequence (DNA): TGTGCCAGCAGCTTGTTGGGGGCCCGTGGTTTGACTTTC.

The chain has TRBV3-1 (or the pseudogene TRBV3-2) and TRBJ2-2; 9 positions agree with TRBD1. CDR1 is LGHDT and CDR2 is YNNKEL in the germline V gene (reference sequence). Germline trimming cut 4 bases from V and 4 bases from J; bases unmatched to any gene: 7. The CDR3 is 16 amino acids. This CDR3 reads CASSPQGQGRTGELFF. DNA of the CDR3: TGTGCCAGCAGCCCCCAGGGACAGGGCCGCACCGGGGAGCTGTTTTTT.

The chain joins TRBV6-5 to TRBJ1-6, with D possibly being TRBD1 (5 bases). The CDR3 covers 12 residues. Germline V CDR1 and CDR2: MNHEY, SVGAGI. Trimming cost V 8 bases and J 14 bases, with 16 bases left between them. CDR3 sequence reads: CASPRGGITLHF. The CDR3 DNA is TGTGCCAGCCCACGGGGGGGGATCACCCTCCACTTT.

V usage is TRBV29-1 and J usage is TRBJ1-2; D is possibly TRBD1 (6 bases). With 3 bases removed from V and 6 bases from J, the gap between germline ends came to 8 bases. The CDR3 length is 11 residues. Germline V gives CDR1 SQVTM, CDR2 ANQGSEA. The CDR3 DNA is TGCAGCGTTGACAGGGGCAATGGCTACACCTTC. It codes for CSVDRGNGYTF.

This clone was detected a few times. V is TRBV5-4 and J is TRBJ1-6; no definite D call. V was clipped by 0 bases and J by 7 bases, with 17 bases between them. In germline, CDR1 is SGHNT, CDR2 YYREEE (reference sequence). The CDR3 extends over 17 amino acids. CDR3 nucleotides: TGTGCCAGCAGCTTGGTGGGGAGTGCAAGCCTAAATTCACCCCTCCACTTT. It translates to CASSLVGSASLNSPLHF.

V and J are TRBV28 and TRBJ2-1; 12 bases agree with TRBD2. Trimming removed 6 bases from V and 0 bases from J; junction bases left unmatched: 6. CDR3 length equals 17 residues. Germline assignment: CDR1 MDHEN and CDR2 SYDVKM. The CDR3 nucleotides are TGTGCCAGCAGCCCACGGACTAGCGGGGTCTCCTACAATGAGCAGTTCTTC. Amino acid sequence: CASSPRTSGVSYNEQFF.

This chain joins TRBV6-5 and TRBJ2-1; D is uncertain. The germline CDR1 and CDR2 sequences are MNHEY and SVGAGI. CDR3 length: 13 residues. Trimming took off 8 bases at V and 6 bases at J, with 14 bases between the two ends. This CDR3 is CASPFRSPNEQFF. CDR3 bases: TGTGCCAGCCCTTTCCGGAGCCCCAATGAGCAGTTCTTC.

The rearrangement links TRBV19 to TRBJ1-5; D remains unclear. Germline CDR1 is LNHDA and CDR2 is SQIVND (reference sequence). V was cut by 2 bases and J by 3 bases, with 17 bases left in between. CDR3 length: 17 amino acids. Here the CDR3 reads CASSIIETRYINQPQHF. The CDR3 coding sequence is TGTGCCAGTAGTATAATCGAGACAAGGTATATCAATCAGCCCCAGCATTTT.

The chain joins TRBV18 to TRBJ1-1; tentatively, D is TRBD1 (5 bases). The CDR3 spans 16 residues. Germline values: CDR1 KGHSH, CDR2 LQKENI. The V gene lost 5 bases and the J gene lost 0 bases, with 16 bases spanning the gap. CDR3 coding DNA: TGTGCCAGCTCATCCACGGAGGGGAGATTGAACACTGAAGCTTTCTTT. Translating it yields CASSSTEGRLNTEAFF.

This chain connects TRBV28 to TRBJ1-4, with unresolved D. Germline V CDR1 and CDR2: MDHEN, SYDVKM. With 6 bases removed from V and 14 bases from J, the gap between germline ends came to 13 bases. CDR3 length equals 11 residues. CDR3 in amino acids: CASRESKSLFF. The DNA for the CDR3 is TGTGCCAGCAGAGAGTCTAAGAGCCTGTTTTTT.

This chain connects TRBV3-1 (or the pseudogene TRBV3-2) to TRBJ1-1; 8 nucleotides line up with TRBD1. Unmatched junction bases numbered 1, after V lost 5 bases and J lost 2 bases. The CDR3 is 13 amino acids. Germline V lookup: CDR1 LGHDT, CDR2 YNNKEL (reference sequence). The CDR3 loop reads CASSDRGNTEAFF. CDR3 coding DNA: TGTGCCAGCAGCGACAGGGGAAACACTGAAGCTTTCTTT.